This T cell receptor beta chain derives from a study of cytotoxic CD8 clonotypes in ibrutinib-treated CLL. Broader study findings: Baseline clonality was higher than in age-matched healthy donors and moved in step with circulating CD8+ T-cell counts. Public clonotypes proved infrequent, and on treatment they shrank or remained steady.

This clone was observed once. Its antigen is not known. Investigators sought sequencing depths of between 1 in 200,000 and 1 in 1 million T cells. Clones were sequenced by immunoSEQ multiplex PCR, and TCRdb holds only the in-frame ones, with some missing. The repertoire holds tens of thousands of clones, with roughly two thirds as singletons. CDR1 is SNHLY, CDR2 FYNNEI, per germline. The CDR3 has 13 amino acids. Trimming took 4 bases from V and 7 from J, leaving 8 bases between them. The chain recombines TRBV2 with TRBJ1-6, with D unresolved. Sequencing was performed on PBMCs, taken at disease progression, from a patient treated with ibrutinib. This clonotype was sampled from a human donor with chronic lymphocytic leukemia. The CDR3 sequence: CASSGRWNSPLHF. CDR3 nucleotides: TGTGCCAGCAGTGGTAGGTGGAATTCACCCCTCCACTTT.